A single T cell receptor beta chain is shown here with its context. The source of the sample is a study of CD8+ T cells in alopecia areata. Extracted RNA was reverse transcribed, and the resulting cDNA served as sequencing template. Produced via immunoSEQ multiplex PCR; TCRdb's table is partial and in-frame only. In the table there are about 99,000 clones, around 84% of which are singletons. The sample's treatment: oral pan-JAK inhibitor, 5-10 mg twice daily. Samples from alopecia areata patients were lesional scalp punch biopsies and peripheral blood. The sequencing here drew on CD8+ T cells sorted from blood, taken around week 31, from a patient treated with tofacitinib. This receptor was obtained from a human donor with alopecia areata.

The CDR3, as DNA: TGTGCCAGCAGCCGAGGGACTAGCGGACCTCAAGAGACCCAGTACTTC. It encodes CASSRGTSGPQETQYF. The chain links TRBV4-2 to TRBJ2-5, with 11 positions matching TRBD2. The CDR3 totals 16 residues. J was trimmed by 2 bases and V by 4 bases; bases with no gene match: 6. CDR1 is LGHNA, CDR2 YNFKEQ, per germline.